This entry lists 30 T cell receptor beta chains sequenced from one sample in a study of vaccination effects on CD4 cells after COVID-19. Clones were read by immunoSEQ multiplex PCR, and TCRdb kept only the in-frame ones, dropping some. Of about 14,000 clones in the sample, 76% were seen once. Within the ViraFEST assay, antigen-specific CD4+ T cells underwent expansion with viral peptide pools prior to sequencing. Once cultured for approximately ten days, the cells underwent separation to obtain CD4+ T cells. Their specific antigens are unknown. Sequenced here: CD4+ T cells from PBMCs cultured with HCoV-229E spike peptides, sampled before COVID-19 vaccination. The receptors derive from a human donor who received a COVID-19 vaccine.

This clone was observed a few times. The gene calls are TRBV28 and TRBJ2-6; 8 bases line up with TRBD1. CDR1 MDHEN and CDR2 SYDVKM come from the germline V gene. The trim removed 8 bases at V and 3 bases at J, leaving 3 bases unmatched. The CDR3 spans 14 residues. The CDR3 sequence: CASETGVGANVLTF. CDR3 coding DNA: TGTGCCAGCGAGACAGGGGTTGGGGCCAACGTCCTGACTTTC.

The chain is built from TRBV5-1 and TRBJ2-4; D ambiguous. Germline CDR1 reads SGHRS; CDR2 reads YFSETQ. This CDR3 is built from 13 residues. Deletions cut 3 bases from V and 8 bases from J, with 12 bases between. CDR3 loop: CASSSRTGDIQYF. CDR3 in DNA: TGCGCCAGCAGCTCCCGAACTGGAGACATTCAGTACTTC.

CDR3 loop: CASSTPGLAGGFDTQYF. CDR3 nucleotides: TGTGCCAGTAGTACCCCGGGGTTAGCGGGGGGCTTTGATACGCAGTATTTT. The V call is TRBV19, the J call TRBJ2-3; TRBD2 agrees at 10 bases. This CDR3 has 17 residues. The germline V gene encodes CDR1 LNHDA and CDR2 SQIVND (reference sequence). V dropped 4 bases and J dropped 6; count of bases not matched to a gene: 13.

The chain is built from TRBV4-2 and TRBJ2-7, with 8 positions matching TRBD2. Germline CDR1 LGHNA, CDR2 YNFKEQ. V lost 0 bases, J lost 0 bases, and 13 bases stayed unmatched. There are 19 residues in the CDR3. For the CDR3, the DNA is TGTGCCAGCAGCCAAGATCGTCCAGGGGCGGGGGGTGGCTCCTACGAGCAGTACTTC. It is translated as CASSQDRPGAGGGSYEQYF.

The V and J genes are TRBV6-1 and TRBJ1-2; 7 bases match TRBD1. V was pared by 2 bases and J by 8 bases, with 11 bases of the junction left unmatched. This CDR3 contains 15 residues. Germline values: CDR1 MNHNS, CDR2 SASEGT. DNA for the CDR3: TGTGCCAGCAGTGAATCTTCCGGGACAGCGGGCGGCTACACCTTC. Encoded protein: CASSESSGTAGGYTF.

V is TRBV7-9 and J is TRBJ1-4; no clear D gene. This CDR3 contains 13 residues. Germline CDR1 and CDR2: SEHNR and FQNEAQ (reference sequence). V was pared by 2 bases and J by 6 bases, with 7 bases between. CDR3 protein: CASSLRLDEKLFF. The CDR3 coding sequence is TGTGCCAGCAGCTTAAGGCTGGATGAAAAACTGTTTTTT.

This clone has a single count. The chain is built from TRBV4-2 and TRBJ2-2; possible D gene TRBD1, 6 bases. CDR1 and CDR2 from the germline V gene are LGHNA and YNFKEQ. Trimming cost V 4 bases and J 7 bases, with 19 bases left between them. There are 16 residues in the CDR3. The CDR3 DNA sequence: TGTGCCAGCAGCCCGAAGTTACAGGGACCGGGCGGGGAGCTGTTTTTT. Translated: CASSPKLQGPGGELFF.

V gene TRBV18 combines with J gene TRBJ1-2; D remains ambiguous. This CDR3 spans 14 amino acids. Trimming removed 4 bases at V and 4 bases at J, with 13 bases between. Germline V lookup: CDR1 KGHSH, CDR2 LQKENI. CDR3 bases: TGTGCCAGCTCACGGGCCGAAGTTGGCTATGGCTACACCTTC. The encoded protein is CASSRAEVGYGYTF.

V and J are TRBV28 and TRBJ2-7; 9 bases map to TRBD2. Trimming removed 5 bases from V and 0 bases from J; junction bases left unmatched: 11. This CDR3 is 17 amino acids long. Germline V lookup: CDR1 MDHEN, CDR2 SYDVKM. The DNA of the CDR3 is TGTGCCAGCAGTACGAATGCCGGTAGCGGGAGCTCCTACGAGCAGTACTTC. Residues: CASSTNAGSGSSYEQYF. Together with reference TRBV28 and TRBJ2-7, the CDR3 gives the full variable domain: DVKVTQSSRYLVKRTGEKVFLECVQDMDHENMFWYRQDPGLGLRLIYFSYDVKMKEKGDIPEGYSVSREKKERFSLILESASTNQTSMYLCASSTNAGSGSSYEQYFGPGTRLTVT.

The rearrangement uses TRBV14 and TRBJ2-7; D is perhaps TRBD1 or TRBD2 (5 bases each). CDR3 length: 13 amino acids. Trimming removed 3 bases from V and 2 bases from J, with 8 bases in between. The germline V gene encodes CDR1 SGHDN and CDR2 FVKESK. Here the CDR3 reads CASSHREPYEQYF. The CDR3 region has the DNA TGTGCCAGCAGCCACAGGGAGCCCTACGAGCAGTACTTC. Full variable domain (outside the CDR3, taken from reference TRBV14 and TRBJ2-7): EAGVTQFPSHSVIEKGQTVTLRCDPISGHDNLYWYRRVMGKEIKFLLHFVKESKQDESGMPNNRFLAERTGGTYSTLKVQPAELEDSGVYFCASSHREPYEQYFGPGTRLTVT.

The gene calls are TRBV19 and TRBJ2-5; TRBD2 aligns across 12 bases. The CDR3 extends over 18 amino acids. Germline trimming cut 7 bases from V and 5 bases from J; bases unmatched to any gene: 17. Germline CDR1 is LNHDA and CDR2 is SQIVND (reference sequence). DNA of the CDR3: TGTGCCAGTAAATCCCTCCGGACTAGCGGGACAGGGCGCGAGACCCAGTACTTC. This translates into CASKSLRTSGTGRETQYF.

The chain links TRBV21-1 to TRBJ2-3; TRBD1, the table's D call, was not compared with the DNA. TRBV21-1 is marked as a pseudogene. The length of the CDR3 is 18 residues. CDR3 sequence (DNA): TGTGCCAGCAGATCAGGGGGATCTGACTGGGGTCCTCTCTATACGCAGTATTTT. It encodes CASRSGGSDWGPLYTQYF.

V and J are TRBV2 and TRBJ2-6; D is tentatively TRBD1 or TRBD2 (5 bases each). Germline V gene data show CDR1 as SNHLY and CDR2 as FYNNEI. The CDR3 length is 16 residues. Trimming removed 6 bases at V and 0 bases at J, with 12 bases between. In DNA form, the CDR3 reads TGTGCCAGCAGCCGGGACGGCTTCTCTGGGGCCAACGTCCTGACTTTC. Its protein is CASSRDGFSGANVLTF.

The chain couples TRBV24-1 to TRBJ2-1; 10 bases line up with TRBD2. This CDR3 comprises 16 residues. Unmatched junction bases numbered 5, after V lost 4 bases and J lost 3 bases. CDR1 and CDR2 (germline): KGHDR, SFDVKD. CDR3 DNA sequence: TGTGCCACCAGTGACCGCGGACTAGCGGACTACAATGAGCAGTTCTTC. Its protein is CATSDRGLADYNEQFF.

The CDR3, as DNA: TGCGCCAGCAGCTTGGTAGGGGGCGGGGAGACCCAGTACTTC. Translating it yields CASSLVGGGETQYF. The chain employs TRBV5-1 and TRBJ2-5, with 7 bases fitting TRBD1. Germline V gene lookup returns CDR1 SGHRS and CDR2 YFSETQ. The CDR3 is 14 residues long. The V gene end was trimmed by 0 bases and the J gene end by 5 bases; junction bases not matched to a gene: 4.

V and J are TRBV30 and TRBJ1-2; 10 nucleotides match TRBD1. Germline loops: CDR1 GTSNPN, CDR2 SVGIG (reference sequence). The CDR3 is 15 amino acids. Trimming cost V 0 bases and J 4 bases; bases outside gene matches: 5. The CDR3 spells CAWSVRDRGIYGYTF. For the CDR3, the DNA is TGTGCCTGGAGTGTACGGGACAGGGGTATCTATGGCTACACCTTC.

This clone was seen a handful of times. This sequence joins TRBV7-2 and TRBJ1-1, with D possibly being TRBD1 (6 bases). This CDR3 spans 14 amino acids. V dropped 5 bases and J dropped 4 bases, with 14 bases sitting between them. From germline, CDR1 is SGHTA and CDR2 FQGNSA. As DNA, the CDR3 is TGTGCCAGCAGCCCACAGGGCTTGGGCACTGAAGCTTTCTTT. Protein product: CASSPQGLGTEAFF.

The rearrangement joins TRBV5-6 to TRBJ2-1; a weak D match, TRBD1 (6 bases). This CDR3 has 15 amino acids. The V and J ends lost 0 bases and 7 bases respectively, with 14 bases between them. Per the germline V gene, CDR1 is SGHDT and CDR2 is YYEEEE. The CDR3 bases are TGTGCCAGCAGCTTGGGACACAGGGAGAGGAATGAGCAGTTCTTC. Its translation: CASSLGHRERNEQFF.

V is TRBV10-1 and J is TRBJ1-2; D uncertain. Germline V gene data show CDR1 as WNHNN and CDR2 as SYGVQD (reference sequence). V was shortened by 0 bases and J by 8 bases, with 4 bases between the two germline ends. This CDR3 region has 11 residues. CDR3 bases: TGCGCCAGCAGTGAGTCGCTGGGCTACACCTTC. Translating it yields CASSESLGYTF.

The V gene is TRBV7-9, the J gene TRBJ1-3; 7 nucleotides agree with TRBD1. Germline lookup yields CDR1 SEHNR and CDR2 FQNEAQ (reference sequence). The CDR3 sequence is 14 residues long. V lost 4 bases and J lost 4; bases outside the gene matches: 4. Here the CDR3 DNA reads TGTGCCAGCAGCTACAGGGGAGACGGAAACACCATATATTTT. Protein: CASSYRGDGNTIYF. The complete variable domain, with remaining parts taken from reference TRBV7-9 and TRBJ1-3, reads DTGVSQNPRHKITKRGQNVTFRCDPISEHNRLYWYRQTLGQGPEFLTYFQNEAQLEKSRLLSDRFSAERPKGSFSTLEIQRTEQGDSAMYLCASSYRGDGNTIYFGEGSWLTVV.

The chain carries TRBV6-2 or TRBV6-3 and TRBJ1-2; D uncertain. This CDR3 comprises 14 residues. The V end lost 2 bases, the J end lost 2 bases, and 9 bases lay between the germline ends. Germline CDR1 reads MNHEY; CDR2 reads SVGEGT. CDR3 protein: CASSYPQVNYGYTF. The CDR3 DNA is TGTGCCAGCAGTTACCCGCAGGTGAACTATGGCTACACCTTC.

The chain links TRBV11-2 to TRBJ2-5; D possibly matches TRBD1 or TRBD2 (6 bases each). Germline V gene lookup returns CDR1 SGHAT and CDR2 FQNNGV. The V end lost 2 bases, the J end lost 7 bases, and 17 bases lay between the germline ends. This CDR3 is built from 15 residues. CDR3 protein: CASSLFPGGGGTQYF. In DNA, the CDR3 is TGTGCCAGCAGCTTATTCCCAGGTGGAGGGGGGACCCAGTACTTC. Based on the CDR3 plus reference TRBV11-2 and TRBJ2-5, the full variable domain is EAGVAQSPRYKIIEKRQSVAFWCNPISGHATLYWYQQILGQGPKLLIQFQNNGVVDDSQLPKDRFSAERLKGVDSTLKIQPAKLEDSAVYLCASSLFPGGGGTQYFGPGTRLLVL.

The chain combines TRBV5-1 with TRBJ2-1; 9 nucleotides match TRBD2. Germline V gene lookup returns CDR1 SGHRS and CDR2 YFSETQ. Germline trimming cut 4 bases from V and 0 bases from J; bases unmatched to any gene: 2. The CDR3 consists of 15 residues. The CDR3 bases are TGCGCCAGCAGCGATAGCGGGAGCTCCTACAATGAGCAGTTCTTC. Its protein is CASSDSGSSYNEQFF.

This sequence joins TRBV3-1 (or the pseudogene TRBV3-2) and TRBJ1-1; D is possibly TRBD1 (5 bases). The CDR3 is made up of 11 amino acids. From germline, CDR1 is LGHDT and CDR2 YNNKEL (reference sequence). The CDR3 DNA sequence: TGTCAAGGGGCGGAGAACACTGAAGCTTTCTTT. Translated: CQGAENTEAFF.

DNA for the CDR3: TGTGCCAGCAGCCCCTCGTGGGCAGGGCGCTATGGCTACACCTTC. Encoded protein: CASSPSWAGRYGYTF. The rearrangement links TRBV5-4 to TRBJ1-2; D perhaps matches TRBD1 (5 bases). This CDR3 has 15 amino acids. The germline CDR1 and CDR2 sequences are SGHNT and YYREEE (reference sequence). V gave up 4 bases and J gave up 4 bases, with 17 bases separating them.

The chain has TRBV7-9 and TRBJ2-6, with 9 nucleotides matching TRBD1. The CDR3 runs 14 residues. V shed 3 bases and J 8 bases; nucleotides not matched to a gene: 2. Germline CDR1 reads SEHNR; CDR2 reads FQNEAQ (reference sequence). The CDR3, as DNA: TGTGCCAGCAGCTTGACAGGGGGGACCAACGTCCTGACTTTC. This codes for CASSLTGGTNVLTF.

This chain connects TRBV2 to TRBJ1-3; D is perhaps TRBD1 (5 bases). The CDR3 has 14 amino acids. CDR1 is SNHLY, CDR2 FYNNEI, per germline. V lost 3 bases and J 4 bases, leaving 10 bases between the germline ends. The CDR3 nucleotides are TGTGCCAGCAGTGATACGAGGGGCGGAAACACCATATATTTT. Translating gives CASSDTRGGNTIYF.

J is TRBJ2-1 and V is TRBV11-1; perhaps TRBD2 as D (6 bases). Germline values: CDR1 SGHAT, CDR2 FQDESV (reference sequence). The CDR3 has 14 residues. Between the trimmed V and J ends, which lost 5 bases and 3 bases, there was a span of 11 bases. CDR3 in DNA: TGTGCCAGCAGCCTTCGGGGGAGCTACAATGAGCAGTTCTTC. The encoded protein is CASSLRGSYNEQFF.

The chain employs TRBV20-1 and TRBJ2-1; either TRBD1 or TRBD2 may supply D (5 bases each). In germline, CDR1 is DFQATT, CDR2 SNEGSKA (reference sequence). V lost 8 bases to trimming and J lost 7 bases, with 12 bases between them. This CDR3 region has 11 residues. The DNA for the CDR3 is TGCAGTACCGGGACGGCTAATGAGCAGTTCTTC. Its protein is CSTGTANEQFF.

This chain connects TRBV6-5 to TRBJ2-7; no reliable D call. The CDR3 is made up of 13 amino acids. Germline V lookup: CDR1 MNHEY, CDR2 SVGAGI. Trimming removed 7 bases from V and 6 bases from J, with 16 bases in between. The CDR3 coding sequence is TGTGCCAGCAAAGTTCAGGTGTCGGGCGAGCAGTACTTC. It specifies CASKVQVSGEQYF.